The entry below gives a single T cell receptor (beta chain) sequence along with its context. The sample belongs to a study of blood T cell repertoires in COVID-19. Across the whole study: Samples of COVID-19 (acute and convalescent) were obtained from the United States, Italy and Spain.

Method: immunoSEQ multiplex PCR; TCRdb's copy keeps in-frame clones and lacks some. The sample shows around 300,000 clones, around 86% of them seen only once. Germline-derived CDR1 and CDR2 are MDHEN and SYDVKM. This CDR3 is built from 12 residues. Deletions cut 6 bases from V and 7 bases from J, with 13 bases between. Sequenced sample: peripheral blood. The J gene is TRBJ2-7, the V gene TRBV28; D is perhaps TRBD2 (5 bases). The TCR comes from a woman in her 40s who had recovered from COVID-19. This CDR3 reads CASRVRTGEQYF. DNA of the CDR3: TGTGCCAGCAGAGTCCGGACGGGGGAGCAGTACTTC.